This entry describes one T cell receptor (beta chain). The CDR3 spans 14 residues. Trimming took 6 bases from V and 1 from J; bases not matched to a gene: 4. Germline assignment: CDR1 MRHNA and CDR2 SNTAGT. The data were obtained in a study of blood T cell repertoires in COVID-19. Looking at the study overall: The study drew acute and convalescent COVID-19 samples from the United States, Italy and Spain.

During active infection, Seattle patients enrolled and were then monitored through disease. Authors' data handling: Quantification of nucleated cells was approximated via reference gene primer amplification. TCRdb's copy holds only in-frame clones and misses some; the assay was immunoSEQ multiplex PCR. The V and J calls and the clone size are those of that table, but D and trimming were determined from the DNA. This sample has about 290,000 clones, with just under 90% found just once. The chain is built from TRBV6-4 and TRBJ1-1, with 8 bases fitting TRBD1. Material: peripheral blood. This TCR came from a woman in her thirties with COVID-19, enrolled during active disease. The CDR3 DNA follows: TGTGCCAGCAGGGAGGACAGGGAGAACACTGAAGCTTTCTTT. Translation gives CASREDRENTEAFF.